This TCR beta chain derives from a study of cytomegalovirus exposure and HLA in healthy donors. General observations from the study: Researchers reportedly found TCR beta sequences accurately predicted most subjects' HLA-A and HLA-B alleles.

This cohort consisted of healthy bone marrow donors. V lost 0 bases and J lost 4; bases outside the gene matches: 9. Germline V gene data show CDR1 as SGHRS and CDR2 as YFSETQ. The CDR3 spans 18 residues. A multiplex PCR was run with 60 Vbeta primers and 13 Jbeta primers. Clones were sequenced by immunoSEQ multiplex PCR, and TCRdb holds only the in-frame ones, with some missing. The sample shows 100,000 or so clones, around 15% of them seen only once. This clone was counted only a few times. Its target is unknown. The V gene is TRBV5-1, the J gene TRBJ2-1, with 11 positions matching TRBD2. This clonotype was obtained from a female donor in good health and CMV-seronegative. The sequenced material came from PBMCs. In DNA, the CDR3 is TGCGCCAGCAGCTTGGCAGGGTTACTAGCGGGGGATTACAATGAGCAGTTCTTC. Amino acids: CASSLAGLLAGDYNEQFF.